What follows are 15 T cell receptor beta chains derived from one specimen sequenced in a study of breast tumors, draining lymph nodes, adjacent tissues. Breast cancer patients provided tissue from their axillary draining lymph nodes. TCRdb re-analysed the multiplex PCR reads in MiXCR, keeping a single row per CDR3 protein. The table has under 350,000 distinct CDR3 sequences, over 25% seen once; the top ten hold around 1%. The sample taken for sequencing was axillary lymph node tissue. The source of these receptors is a female donor with breast cancer. Some clones in this sample may be carry-over from other donors' samples.

This clonotype was counted many times. This sequence joins TRBV10-1 and TRBJ2-3; 8 bases map to TRBD2. This CDR3 comprises 17 residues. Per the germline V gene, CDR1 is WNHNN and CDR2 is SYGVQD (reference sequence). V dropped 2 bases and J dropped 4; count of bases not matched to a gene: 11. For the CDR3, the DNA is TGCGCCAGCAGTGAGACGAAAAGCGGGAGAAGGTCAGATACGCAGTATTTT. Translated: CASSETKSGRRSDTQYF.

As for this clonotype: Germline and junction disagree at one end, which may indicate a read error. The chain links TRBV15 to TRBJ1-4; a possible D gene is TRBD1 (5 bases). The CDR3 is 16 amino acids. Germline loops: CDR1 LNHNV, CDR2 YYDKDF (reference sequence). The CDR3 DNA reads as TGTACCACCAGCAGAGATGAGTTCGGGACGGGCGAAAAACTGTTTTTT. Its translation is CTTSRDEFGTGEKLFF.

In its sample, this clonotype was seen a few times. V is TRBV7-9 and J is TRBJ1-4, with TRBD1 matching over 11 bases. V trimming: 11 bases; J trimming: 4 bases; junction bases outside the gene matches: 21. From germline, CDR1 is SEHNR and CDR2 FQNEAQ (reference sequence). The CDR3 is made up of 19 amino acids. In nucleotides, the CDR3 is TGTGCCTGGGCATCCGGACAGGGGGCGCGTGTTACCTTTAATGAAAAACTGTTTTTT. Translating gives CAWASGQGARVTFNEKLFF.

In this sample, this clonotype turned up many times. The chain is built from TRBV7-8 and TRBJ2-5; D not resolved. In germline, CDR1 is SGHVS, CDR2 FQNEAQ. Trimming shortened V by 0 bases and J by 5 bases, and 10 bases separated the two germline ends. The CDR3 runs 14 residues. The CDR3 region has the DNA TGTGCCAGCAGCTTAGCAGGTTTGGTGGAGACCCAGTACTTC. This translates into CASSLAGLVETQYF.

A single count supports this clonotype. One base away lies a much larger clone, so this may be a sequencing read error. The genes are TRBV4-3 and TRBJ2-7; the D is unclear. The length of the CDR3 is 14 residues. CDR1 is LGHNA and CDR2 is YSLEER in the germline V gene. For the CDR3, the DNA is TGCGCCAGCAGCCAAGATGATAGCTCCTACGAGCTGTACTTC. Translating gives CASSQDDSSYELYF.

Concerning this clonotype itself: A much bigger clone sits one base away, suggesting this may be a read error. V gene TRBV13 combines with J gene TRBJ1-5; 9 nucleotides line up with TRBD1. J gave up 6 bases and V 10 bases, and 10 bases lay outside the gene matches. This CDR3 region has 14 residues. Germline CDR1 PRHDT, CDR2 FYEKMQ (reference sequence). CDR3 sequence (DNA): TGTGCCACCAGACGGGACAGGGTAAGTCAGCCCCAGCATTTT. Translation: CATRRDRVSQPQHF.

This clonotype has a count of ten or more. J is TRBJ2-3 and V is TRBV5-1; D is possibly TRBD2 (5 bases). Germline lookup yields CDR1 SGHRS and CDR2 YFSETQ. CDR3 length equals 16 residues. V lost 4 bases, J lost 0 bases, and 15 bases lay in between. For the CDR3, the DNA is TGCGCCAGCAGCCCCCGGGGTCCGACTAGCACAGATACGCAGTATTTT. Its translation is CASSPRGPTSTDTQYF.

In nucleotides, the CDR3 is TGTGCCACCAGCAGCTTGAGGCAACTAGCGGGAGCCACAGATACGCAGTATTTT. Amino acid sequence: CATSSLRQLAGATDTQYF. The chain combines TRBV15 with TRBJ2-3, with 11 positions matching TRBD2. Per the germline V gene, CDR1 is LNHNV and CDR2 is YYDKDF (reference sequence). The junction had 10 bases not matched to a gene; V was cut back by 3 bases and J by 2 bases. CDR3 length equals 18 residues. Combining the CDR3 with reference TRBV15 and TRBJ2-3 gives the whole variable domain DAMVIQNPRYQVTQFGKPVTLSCSQTLNHNVMYWYQQKSSQAPKLLFHYYDKDFNNEADTPDNFQSRRPNTSFCFLDIRSPGLGDTAMYLCATSSLRQLAGATDTQYFGPGTRLTVL.

About this clonotype itself: Just one base apart from a much larger clone, this may be a read error. The chain links TRBV10-3 to TRBJ2-7; 9 bases agree with TRBD1. The CDR3 has 14 residues. Germline CDR1 is ENHRY and CDR2 is SYGVKD. The CDR3 protein is CTISPGTGSYGQYF. Here the CDR3 DNA reads TGTACCATCAGTCCCGGGACAGGGTCCTACGGGCAGTACTTC.

Ten or more counts support this clonotype. The chain links TRBV19 to TRBJ2-3; TRBD2 is a possible D gene (6 bases). The germline gives CDR1 LNHDA, CDR2 SQIVND (reference sequence). The CDR3 has 15 residues. The V end was cut by 2 bases, the J end by 0 bases, with 9 bases between. The CDR3 spells CASSISSGSTDTQYF. CDR3 coding DNA: TGTGCCAGTAGTATAAGCAGCGGGAGCACAGATACGCAGTATTTT. Full variable domain (missing parts from reference TRBV19 and TRBJ2-3): DGGITQSPKYLFRKEGQNVTLSCEQNLNHDAMYWYRQDPGQGLRLIYYSQIVNDFQKGDIAEGYSVSREKKESFPLTVTSAQKNPTAFYLCASSISSGSTDTQYFGPGTRLTVL.

At least ten counts were recorded for this clonotype. This chain links TRBV7-2 with TRBJ2-7; unclear D gene. The germline gives CDR1 SGHTA, CDR2 FQGNSA. Between the trimmed V and J ends, which lost 3 bases and 1 base, there was a span of 7 bases. The CDR3 sequence is 13 residues long. The CDR3 spells CASSFTGSYEQYF. DNA for the CDR3: TGTGCCAGCAGCTTTACCGGGTCCTACGAGCAGTACTTC.

Remarks on this clonotype: A much larger clonotype is one base distant, so this may be a read error. J is TRBJ2-2 and V is TRBV6-1, with D perhaps TRBD2 (5 bases). CDR3 length: 11 amino acids. The germline V gene encodes CDR1 MNHNS and CDR2 SASEGT. The CDR3 here is CASRETGELLF. The CDR3 region has the DNA TGTGCCAGCCGTGAGACCGGGGAGCTGCTTTTT.

As to this clonotype: This may arise from a read error, as a much more abundant clone is one base away. This chain uses TRBV5-1 with TRBJ2-3, with TRBD2 matching over 14 bases. The CDR3 has 18 residues. With V trimmed by 3 bases and J by 3 bases, 9 bases remained unmatched. Germline CDR1 and CDR2: SGHRS and YFSETQ. The CDR3 loop is CASSSGLAGGSGTDTQYF. The DNA of the CDR3 is TGCGCCAGCAGCTCCGGACTAGCGGGAGGTAGTGGGACAGATACGCAGTATTTT.

This clonotype was counted only a few times. V is TRBV6-2 or TRBV6-3 and J is TRBJ2-2, with D perhaps TRBD1 (6 bases). Germline CDR1 MNHEY, CDR2 SVGEGT. V was shortened by 6 bases and J by 6 bases, with 11 bases between the two germline ends. The CDR3 sequence is 13 residues long. The CDR3 protein is CASSDRLPGELFF. CDR3 nucleotides: TGTGCCAGCAGCGACAGGTTACCCGGGGAGCTGTTTTTT.

The chain is built from TRBV28 and TRBJ2-1; weak D call: TRBD2 (7 bases). Germline CDR1 and CDR2: MDHEN and SYDVKM. CDR3 size: 14 residues. V gave up 10 bases and J gave up 6 bases, with 19 bases separating them. CDR3 loop: CATHPWEGGNEQFF. As DNA, the CDR3 is TGTGCCACCCACCCCTGGGAGGGGGGCAATGAGCAGTTCTTC.